This TCR beta chain was identified in a study of blood T cells in healthy people across ages. Study conclusions and caveats: Per million T cells, TCR beta diversity dropped about linearly as age rose.

This CDR3 is 12 amino acids long. Deletions cut 8 bases from V and 0 bases from J, with 7 bases between. CDR1 ENHRY and CDR2 SYGVKD come from the germline V gene. This clonotype has more than one count but fewer than ten. What it binds is unknown. No fewer than 6 micrograms of total RNA were isolated from every sample. Using a J-beta primer mix together with a sample-barcoded 5' primer, a second PCR was run for about 7 to 12 cycles. Each cDNA was tagged by a template-switch adaptor containing 12 random nucleotides. Each CDR3 protein is one row after TCRdb ran MiXCR on the 5' RACE reads. The table includes about 720,000 distinct CDR3 sequences, 22% detected once.

This sequence joins TRBV10-3 and TRBJ2-5; weak D call: TRBD1 (6 bases). Sequencing was performed on blood. This receptor was obtained from a man between 65 and 79 years old in good health. The DNA for the CDR3 is TGTGCCATCGGACAGTACCAAGAGACCCAGTACTTC. Translated: CAIGQYQETQYF.